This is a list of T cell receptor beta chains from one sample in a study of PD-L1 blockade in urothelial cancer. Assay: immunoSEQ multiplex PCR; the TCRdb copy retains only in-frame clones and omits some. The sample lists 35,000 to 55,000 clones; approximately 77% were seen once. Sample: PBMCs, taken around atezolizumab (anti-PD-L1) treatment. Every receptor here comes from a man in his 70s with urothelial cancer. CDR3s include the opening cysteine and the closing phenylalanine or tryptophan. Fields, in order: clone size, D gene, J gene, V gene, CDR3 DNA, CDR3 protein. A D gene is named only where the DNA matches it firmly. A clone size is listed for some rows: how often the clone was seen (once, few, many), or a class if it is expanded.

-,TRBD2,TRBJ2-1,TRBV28,TGTGCCAGCAGTTCTGCCGGGGGGGGAGCAAACTACAATGAGCAGTTCTTC,CASSSAGGGANYNEQFF
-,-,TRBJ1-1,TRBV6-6,TGTGCCAGCAGGGGCGGGGGGGCTCCGGAGGGGGCTTTCTTT,CASRGGGAPEGAFF
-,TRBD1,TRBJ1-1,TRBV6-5,TGTGCCAGCAGTCCGGACAGGGGTTTGGGAACTGAAGCTTTCTTT,CASSPDRGLGTEAFF
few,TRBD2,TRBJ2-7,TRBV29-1,TGCAGCGTTCCCGGGACTAGCGTAAGCTCCTACGAGCAGTACTTC,CSVPGTSVSSYEQYF
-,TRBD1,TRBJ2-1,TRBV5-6,TGTGCCAGCAGCTCTCCGGGACAGGGTCCGATTGGGCAGTTCTTC,CASSSPGQGPIGQFF
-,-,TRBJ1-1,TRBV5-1,TGCGCCAGCAGCTTGAGCCAGGGTGGAACTGAAGCTTTCTTT,CASSLSQGGTEAFF
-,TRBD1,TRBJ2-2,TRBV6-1,TGTGCCAGCAGGGGACAGGGAAGAACCGGGGAGCTGTTTTTT,CASRGQGRTGELFF
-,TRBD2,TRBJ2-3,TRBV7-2,TGTGCCAGCAGTTCTAGCGGGGTGACAGATACGCAGTATTTT,CASSSSGVTDTQYF
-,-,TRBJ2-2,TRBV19,TGTGCCAGTAGTATAGACCTCCAACGGAGGACCGGGGAGCTGTTTTTT,CASSIDLQRRTGELFF
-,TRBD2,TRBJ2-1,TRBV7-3,TGTGCCAGCAGCTTAGATGTCGGGGGGTACAATGAGCAGTTCTTC,CASSLDVGGYNEQFF
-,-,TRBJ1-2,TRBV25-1,TGTGCCAGCAGTGAATATATTAGTGGCTACACCTTC,CASSEYISGYTF
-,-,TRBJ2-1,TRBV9,TGTGCCAGCAGCGTAGGAAGCGGAATCTACAATGAGCAGTTCTTC,CASSVGSGIYNEQFF
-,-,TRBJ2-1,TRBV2,TGTGCCAGCAACTCGCCTGGCGTCTCCAGGTTGTACAATGAGCAGTTCTTC,CASNSPGVSRLYNEQFF
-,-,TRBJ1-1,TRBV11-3,TGTGCCAGCAGCTTATTCGCGGAGAACACTGAAGCTTTCTTT,CASSLFAENTEAFF
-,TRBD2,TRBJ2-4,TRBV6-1,TGTGCCAGCAGTGTCATTAGCGGGAGGGGTCTAGCCAAAAACATTCAGTACTTC,CASSVISGRGLAKNIQYF
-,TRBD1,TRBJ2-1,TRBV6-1,TGTGCCAGCAGTGAGACAGGGGCAGTTCTGAATGAGCAGTTCTTC,CASSETGAVLNEQFF
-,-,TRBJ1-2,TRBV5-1,TGCGCCAGCAGCGAGAACGCCTATGGCTACACCTTC,CASSENAYGYTF
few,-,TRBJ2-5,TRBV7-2,TGTGCCAGCAGCTCGAAAGCTAGGACACCACAAGAGACCCAGTACTTC,CASSSKARTPQETQYF
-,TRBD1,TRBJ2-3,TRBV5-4,TGTGCCAGCAGCTTGTATGGGGACAGAGACACAGATACGCAGTATTTT,CASSLYGDRDTDTQYF
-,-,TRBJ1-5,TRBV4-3,TGCGCCAGCAGCCAAGAGAGAAATCAGCCCCAGCATTTT,CASSQERNQPQHF
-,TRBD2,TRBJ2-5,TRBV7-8,TGTGCCAGCAGCTCTTTAGCGGGAGGCGGTAAGACCCAGTACTTC,CASSSLAGGGKTQYF
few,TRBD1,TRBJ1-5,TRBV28,TGTGCCAGCAGTCCGTACACAGGGGGCGCGGGGCAGCCCCAGCATTTT,CASSPYTGGAGQPQHF
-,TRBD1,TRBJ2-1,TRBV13,TGTGCCAGCAGCTTAAAACAGGGGGGCTACAATGAGCAGTTCTTC,CASSLKQGGYNEQFF
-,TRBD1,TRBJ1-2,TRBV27,TGTGCCAGCAGTCCCTCGACAGGGGGATTCGTCGGCTACACCTTC,CASSPSTGGFVGYTF
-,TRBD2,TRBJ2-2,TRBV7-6,TGTGCCAGCAGCCCCAGACTAGCGGGAGGGGGGTATTACACCGGGGAGCTGTTTTTT,CASSPRLAGGGYYTGELFF
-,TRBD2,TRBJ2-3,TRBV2,TGTGCCAGCAGTGTTCCTAGCGGAGTTTCAGATACGCAGTATTTT,CASSVPSGVSDTQYF
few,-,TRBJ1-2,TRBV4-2,TGTGCCAGCAGCCAAGAGCATCAGGGTATCGATGGCTACACCTTC,CASSQEHQGIDGYTF
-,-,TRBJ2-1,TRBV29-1,TGCAGCGTTAACAGGTTTTACAATGAGCAGTTCTTC,CSVNRFYNEQFF
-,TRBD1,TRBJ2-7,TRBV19,TGTGCCAGTAGTATCGGGACAGGGAATCCCTACGAGCAGTACTTC,CASSIGTGNPYEQYF
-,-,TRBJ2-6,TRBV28,TGTGCCAGCAGTCTTTCCGGGGCCAACGTCCTGACTTTC,CASSLSGANVLTF
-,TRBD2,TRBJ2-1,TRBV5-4,TGTGCCAGCAGCACTAGCGGGAGCTCCTACAATGAGCAGTTCTTC,CASSTSGSSYNEQFF